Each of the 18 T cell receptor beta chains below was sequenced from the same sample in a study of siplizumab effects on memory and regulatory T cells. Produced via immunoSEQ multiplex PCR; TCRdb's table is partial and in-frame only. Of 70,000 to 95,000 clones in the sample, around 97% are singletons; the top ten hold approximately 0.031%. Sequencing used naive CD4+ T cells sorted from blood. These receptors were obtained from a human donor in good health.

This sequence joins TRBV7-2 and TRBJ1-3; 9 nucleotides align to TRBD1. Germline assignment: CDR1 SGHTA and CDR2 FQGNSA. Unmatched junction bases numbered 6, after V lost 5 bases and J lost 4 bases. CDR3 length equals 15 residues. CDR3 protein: CASSPQGAVGNTIYF. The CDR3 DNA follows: TGTGCCAGCAGCCCACAGGGGGCGGTGGGAAACACCATATATTTT. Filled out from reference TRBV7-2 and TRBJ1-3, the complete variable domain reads GAGVSQSPSNKVTEKGKDVELRCDPISGHTALYWYRQSLGQGLEFLIYFQGNSAPDKSGLPSDRFSAERTGGSVSTLTIQRTQQEDSAVYLCASSPQGAVGNTIYFGEGSWLTVV.

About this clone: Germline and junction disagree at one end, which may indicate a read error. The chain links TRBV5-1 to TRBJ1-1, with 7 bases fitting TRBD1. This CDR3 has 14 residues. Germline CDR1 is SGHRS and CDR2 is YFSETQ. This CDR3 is CATSRGGAGTEAFF. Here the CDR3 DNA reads TGCGCCACCAGCAGGGGGGGTGCGGGCACTGAAGCTTTCTTT. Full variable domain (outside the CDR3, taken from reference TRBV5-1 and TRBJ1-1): KAGVTQTPRYLIKTRGQQVTLSCSPISGHRSVSWYQQTPGQGLQFLFEYFSETQRNKGNFPGRFSGRQFSNSRSEMNVSTLELGDSALYLCATSRGGAGTEAFFGQGTRLTVV.

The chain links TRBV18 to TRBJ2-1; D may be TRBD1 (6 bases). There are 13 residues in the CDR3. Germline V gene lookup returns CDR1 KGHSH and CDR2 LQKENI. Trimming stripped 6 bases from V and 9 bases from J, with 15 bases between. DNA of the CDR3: TGTGCCAGCTCTTTCCCGGGACACGGTGAGCAGTTCTTC. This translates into CASSFPGHGEQFF.

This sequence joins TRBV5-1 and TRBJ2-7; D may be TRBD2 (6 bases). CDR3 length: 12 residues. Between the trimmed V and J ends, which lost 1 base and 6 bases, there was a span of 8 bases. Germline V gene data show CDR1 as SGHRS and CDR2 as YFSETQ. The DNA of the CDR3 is TGCGCCAGCAGCTTGACTAGCCCCGAGCAGTACTTC. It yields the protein CASSLTSPEQYF. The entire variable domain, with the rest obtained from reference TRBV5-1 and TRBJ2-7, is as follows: KAGVTQTPRYLIKTRGQQVTLSCSPISGHRSVSWYQQTPGQGLQFLFEYFSETQRNKGNFPGRFSGRQFSNSRSEMNVSTLELGDSALYLCASSLTSPEQYFGPGTRLTVT.

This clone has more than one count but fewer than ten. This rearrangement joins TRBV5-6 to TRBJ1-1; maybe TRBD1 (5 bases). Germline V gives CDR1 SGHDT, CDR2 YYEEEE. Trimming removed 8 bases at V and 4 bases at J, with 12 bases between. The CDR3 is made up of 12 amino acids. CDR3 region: CARGVGSTEAFF. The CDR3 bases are TGTGCCAGGGGGGTAGGTTCCACTGAAGCTTTCTTT.

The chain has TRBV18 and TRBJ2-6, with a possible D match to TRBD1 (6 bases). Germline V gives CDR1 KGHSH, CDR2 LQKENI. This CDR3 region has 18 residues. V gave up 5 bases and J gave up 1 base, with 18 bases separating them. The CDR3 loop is CASSALQGTLSGANVLTF. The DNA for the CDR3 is TGTGCCAGCTCAGCCCTACAGGGAACTTTGTCTGGGGCCAACGTCCTGACTTTC.

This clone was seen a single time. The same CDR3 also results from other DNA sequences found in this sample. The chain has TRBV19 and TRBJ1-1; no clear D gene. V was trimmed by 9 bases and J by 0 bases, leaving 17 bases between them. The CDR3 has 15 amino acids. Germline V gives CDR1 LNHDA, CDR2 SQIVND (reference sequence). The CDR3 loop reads CASRTTSGMNTEAFF. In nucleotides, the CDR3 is TGTGCCAGCCGAACAACCAGTGGCATGAACACTGAAGCTTTCTTT.

DNA for the CDR3: TGTGCCTGGGTACGACCGGGACTAGAAGGTCGGGTCACCGGGGAGCTGTTTTTT. It encodes CAWVRPGLEGRVTGELFF. This chain connects TRBV30 to TRBJ2-2; 8 bases align to TRBD2. There are 18 residues in the CDR3. The junction had 18 bases not matched to a gene; V was cut back by 5 bases and J by 4 bases. Germline assignment: CDR1 GTSNPN and CDR2 SVGIG (reference sequence).

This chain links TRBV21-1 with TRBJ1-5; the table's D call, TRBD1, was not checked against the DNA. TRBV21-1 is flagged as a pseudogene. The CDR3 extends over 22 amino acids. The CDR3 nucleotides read TGTGCCAGCAGCAAAGCAGGAGGGGGCGCTTCCCAATATCCCTATAGCAATCAGCCCCAGCATTTT. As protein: CASSKAGGGASQYPYSNQPQHF.

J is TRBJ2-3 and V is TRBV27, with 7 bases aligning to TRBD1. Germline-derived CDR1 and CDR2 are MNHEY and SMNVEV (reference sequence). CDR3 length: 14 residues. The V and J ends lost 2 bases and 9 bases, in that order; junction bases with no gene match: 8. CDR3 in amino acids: CASSLPSDRVTQYF. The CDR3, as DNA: TGTGCCAGCAGTTTACCCTCAGACAGGGTGACGCAGTATTTT.

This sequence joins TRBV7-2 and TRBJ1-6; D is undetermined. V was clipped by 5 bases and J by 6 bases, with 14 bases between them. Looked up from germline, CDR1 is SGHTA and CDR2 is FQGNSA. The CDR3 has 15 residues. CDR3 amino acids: CASSLWTDPNSPLHF. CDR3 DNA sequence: TGTGCCAGCAGCCTTTGGACTGACCCTAATTCACCCCTCCACTTT.

The CDR3 DNA sequence: TGTGCCAGCAGCTTAGGGGTCGCCAGCCTAAAGGGTGGCTACACCTTC. Its protein product is CASSLGVASLKGGYTF. The chain uses TRBV11-3 and TRBJ1-2; D remains ambiguous. This CDR3 has 16 amino acids. Trimming took 1 base from V and 7 from J, leaving 19 bases between them. Germline V gene data show CDR1 as SGHNT and CDR2 as YENEEA.

The CDR3 loop is CASSEFWMNTEAFF. The CDR3 DNA follows: TGTGCCAGCAGTGAATTTTGGATGAACACTGAAGCTTTCTTT. The chain combines TRBV25-1 with TRBJ1-1, with no clear D. The CDR3 loop spans 14 amino acids. In germline, CDR1 is MGHDK, CDR2 SYGVNS. Trimming pared 1 base from V and 0 bases from J, leaving 6 bases between.

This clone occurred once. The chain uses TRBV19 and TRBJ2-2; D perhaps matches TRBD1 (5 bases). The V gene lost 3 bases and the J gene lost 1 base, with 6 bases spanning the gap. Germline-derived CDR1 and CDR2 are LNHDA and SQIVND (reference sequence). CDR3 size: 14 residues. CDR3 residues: CASSITGNTGELFF. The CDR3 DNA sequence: TGTGCCAGTAGTATTACAGGGAACACCGGGGAGCTGTTTTTT.

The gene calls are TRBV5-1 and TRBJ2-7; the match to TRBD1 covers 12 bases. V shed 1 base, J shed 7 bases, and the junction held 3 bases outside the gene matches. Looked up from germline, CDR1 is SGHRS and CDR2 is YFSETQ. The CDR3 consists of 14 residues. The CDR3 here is CASSLPGQGAEQYF. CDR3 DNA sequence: TGCGCCAGCAGCTTGCCGGGACAGGGGGCGGAGCAGTACTTC.

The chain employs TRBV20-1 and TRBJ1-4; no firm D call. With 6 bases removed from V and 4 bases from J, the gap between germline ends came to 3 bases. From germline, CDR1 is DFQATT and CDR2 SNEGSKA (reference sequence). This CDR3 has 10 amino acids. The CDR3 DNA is TGCAGTGCACGTAATGAAAAACTGTTTTTT. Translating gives CSARNEKLFF.

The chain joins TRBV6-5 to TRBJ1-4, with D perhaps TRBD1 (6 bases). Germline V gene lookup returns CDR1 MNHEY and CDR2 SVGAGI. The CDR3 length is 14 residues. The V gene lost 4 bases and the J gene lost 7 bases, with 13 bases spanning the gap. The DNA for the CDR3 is TGTGCCAGCAGTTTTATAGGGGACACTGAAAAACTGTTTTTT. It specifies CASSFIGDTEKLFF.

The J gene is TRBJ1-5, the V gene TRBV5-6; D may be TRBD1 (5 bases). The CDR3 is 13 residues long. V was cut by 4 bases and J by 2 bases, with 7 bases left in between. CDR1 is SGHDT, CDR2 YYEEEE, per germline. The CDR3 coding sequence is TGTGCCAGCAGCGGGGGGGGCAATCAGCCCCAGCATTTT. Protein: CASSGGGNQPQHF.